This T cell receptor (beta chain) was found in a study of metastatic and nonmetastatic thyroid tumors. Study overall: Comparison of repertoires was carried out across blood and tumor or nodule tissue from malignant and benign thyroid patients.

Ahead of thyroid surgery, no patient had received treatment of any kind. Authors' analysis steps: Built for papillary thyroid cancer, a distant-metastasis classifier drew on CDR3 differences across clinicopathological groups. TCRdb reassembled clones from the PCR reads with MiXCR. The V and J calls reflect TCRdb's pipeline rather than the authors' work. The sample records over 10,000 clones, approximately 23% being singletons. The CDR3 totals 14 residues. Germline CDR1 is DFQATT and CDR2 is SNEGSKA (reference sequence). Worth noting for this clone: Its antigen is still unknown. Compared with germline, one end of the junction differs, possibly owing to a read error.

General observations from the study: For both blood and tumor, malignant thyroid tumors reportedly showed significantly higher TCR beta diversity than benign nodules did.

The TCR sequence derives from a female donor with papillary thyroid cancer or a benign thyroid nodule (not recorded which). Some clones in this sample may be carry-over from other donors' samples. The sequencing input was adjacent normal tissue. This rearrangement joins TRBV20-1 to TRBJ2-7; 8 nucleotides line up with TRBD2. Here the CDR3 DNA reads TGCAGTACTAGCGGAAGGGTCCGCCGGGACGAGCAGTACTTC. This codes for CSTSGRVRRDEQYF.